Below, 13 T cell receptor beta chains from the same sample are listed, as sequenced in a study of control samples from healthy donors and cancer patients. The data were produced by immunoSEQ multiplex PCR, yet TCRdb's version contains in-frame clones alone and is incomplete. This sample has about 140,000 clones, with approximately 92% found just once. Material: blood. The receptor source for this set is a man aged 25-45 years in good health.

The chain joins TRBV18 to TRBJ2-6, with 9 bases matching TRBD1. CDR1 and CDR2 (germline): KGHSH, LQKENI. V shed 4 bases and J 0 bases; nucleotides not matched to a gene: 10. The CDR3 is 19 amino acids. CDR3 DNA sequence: TGTGCCAGCTCACTCATTTCGGACAGGGGAGCCTCTGGGGCCAACGTCCTGACTTTC. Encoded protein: CASSLISDRGASGANVLTF. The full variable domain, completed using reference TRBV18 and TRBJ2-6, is NAGVMQNPRHLVRRRGQEARLRCSPMKGHSHVYWYRQLPEEGLKFMVYLQKENIIDESGMPKERFSAEFPKEGPSILRIQQVVRGDSAAYFCASSLISDRGASGANVLTFGAGSRLTVL.

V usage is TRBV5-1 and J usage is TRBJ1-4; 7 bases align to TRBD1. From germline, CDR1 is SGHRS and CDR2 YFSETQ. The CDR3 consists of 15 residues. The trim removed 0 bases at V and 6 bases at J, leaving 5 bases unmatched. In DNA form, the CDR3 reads TGCGCCAGCAGCTTGGACCGGGACAGATATGAAAAACTGTTTTTT. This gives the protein CASSLDRDRYEKLFF.

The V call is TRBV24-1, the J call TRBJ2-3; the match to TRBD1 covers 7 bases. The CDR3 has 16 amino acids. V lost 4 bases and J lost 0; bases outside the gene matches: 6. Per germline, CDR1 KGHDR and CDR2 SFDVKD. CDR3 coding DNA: TGTGCCACCAGTGACCTTAGACAGGGTAGCACAGATACGCAGTATTTT. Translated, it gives CATSDLRQGSTDTQYF.

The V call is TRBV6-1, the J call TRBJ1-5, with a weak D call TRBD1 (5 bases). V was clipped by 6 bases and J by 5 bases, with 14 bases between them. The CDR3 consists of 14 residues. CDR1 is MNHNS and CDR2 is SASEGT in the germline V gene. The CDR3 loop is CASRTGTKDQPQHF. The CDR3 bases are TGTGCCAGCAGGACCGGGACGAAGGATCAGCCCCAGCATTTT.

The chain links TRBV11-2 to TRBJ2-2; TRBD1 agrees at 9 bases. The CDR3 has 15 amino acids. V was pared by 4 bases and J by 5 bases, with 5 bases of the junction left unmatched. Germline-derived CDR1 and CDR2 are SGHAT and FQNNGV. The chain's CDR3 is CASSSTGTGTGELFF. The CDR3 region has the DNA TGTGCCAGCAGCTCCACCGGGACAGGGACCGGGGAGCTGTTTTTT. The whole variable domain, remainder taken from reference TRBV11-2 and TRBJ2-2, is EAGVAQSPRYKIIEKRQSVAFWCNPISGHATLYWYQQILGQGPKLLIQFQNNGVVDDSQLPKDRFSAERLKGVDSTLKIQPAKLEDSAVYLCASSSTGTGTGELFFGEGSRLTVL.

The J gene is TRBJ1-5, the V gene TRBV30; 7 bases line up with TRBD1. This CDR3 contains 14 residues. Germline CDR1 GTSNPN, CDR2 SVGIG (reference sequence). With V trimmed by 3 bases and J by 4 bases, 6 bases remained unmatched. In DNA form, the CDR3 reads TGTGCCTGGAGGCCAGGGGGGGCAAATCAGCCCCAGCATTTT. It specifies CAWRPGGANQPQHF.

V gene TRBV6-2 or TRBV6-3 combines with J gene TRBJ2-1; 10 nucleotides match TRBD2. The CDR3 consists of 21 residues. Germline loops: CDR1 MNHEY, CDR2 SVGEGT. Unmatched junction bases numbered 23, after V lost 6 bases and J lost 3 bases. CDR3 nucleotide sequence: TGTGCCAGCAGCTCTCGCCCCGGGAAGGGTTGGCTAGCGGGGGACTACAATGAGCAGTTCTTC. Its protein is CASSSRPGKGWLAGDYNEQFF.

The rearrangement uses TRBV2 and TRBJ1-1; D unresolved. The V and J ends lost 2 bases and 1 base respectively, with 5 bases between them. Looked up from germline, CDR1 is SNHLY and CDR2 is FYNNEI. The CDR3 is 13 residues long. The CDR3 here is CASSESGNTEAFF. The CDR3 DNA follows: TGTGCCAGCAGTGAAAGTGGGAACACTGAAGCTTTCTTT.

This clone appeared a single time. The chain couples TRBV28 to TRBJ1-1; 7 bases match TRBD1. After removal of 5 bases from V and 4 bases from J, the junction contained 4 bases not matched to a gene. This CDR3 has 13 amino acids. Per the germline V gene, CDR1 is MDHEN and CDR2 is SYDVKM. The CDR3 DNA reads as TGTGCCAGCAGTGGAACAGGGGTCACTGAAGCTTTCTTT. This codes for CASSGTGVTEAFF.

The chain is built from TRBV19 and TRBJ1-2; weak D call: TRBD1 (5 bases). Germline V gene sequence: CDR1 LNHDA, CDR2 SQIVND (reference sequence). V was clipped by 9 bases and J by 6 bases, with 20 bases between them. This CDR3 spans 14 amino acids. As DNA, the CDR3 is TGTGCCAGCCACCCGGCAGGGACTTTTAATGGCTACACCTTC. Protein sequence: CASHPAGTFNGYTF.

The CDR3 sequence: CASSVGGLSSYNEQFF. The CDR3 coding sequence is TGTGCCAGCAGCGTAGGGGGGCTTAGCTCCTACAATGAGCAGTTCTTC. The V call is TRBV9, the J call TRBJ2-1; possible D gene TRBD1, 6 bases. The V gene lost 0 bases and the J gene lost 0 bases, with 10 bases spanning the gap. Germline V CDR1 and CDR2: SGDLS, YYNGEE. The length of the CDR3 is 16 residues.

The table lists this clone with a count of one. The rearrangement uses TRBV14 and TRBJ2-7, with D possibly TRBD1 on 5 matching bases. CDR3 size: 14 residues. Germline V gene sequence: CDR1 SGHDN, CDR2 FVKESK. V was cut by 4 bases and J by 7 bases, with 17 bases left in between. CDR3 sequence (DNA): TGTGCCAGCAGCCTGATTTTCGATCAGGGTGAGCAGTACTTC. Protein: CASSLIFDQGEQYF.

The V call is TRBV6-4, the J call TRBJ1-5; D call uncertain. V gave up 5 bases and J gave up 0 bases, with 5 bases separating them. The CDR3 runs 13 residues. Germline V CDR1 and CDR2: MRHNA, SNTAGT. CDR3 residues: CASSPNSNQPQHF. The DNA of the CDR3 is TGTGCCAGCAGTCCAAATAGCAATCAGCCCCAGCATTTT.